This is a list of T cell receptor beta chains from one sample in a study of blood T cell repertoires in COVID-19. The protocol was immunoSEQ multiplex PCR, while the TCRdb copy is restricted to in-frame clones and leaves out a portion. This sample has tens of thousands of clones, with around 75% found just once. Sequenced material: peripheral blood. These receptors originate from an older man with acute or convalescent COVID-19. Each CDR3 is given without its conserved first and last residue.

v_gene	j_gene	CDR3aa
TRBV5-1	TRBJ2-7	ASSSGGDEQY
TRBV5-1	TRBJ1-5	ASSYATDQPQH
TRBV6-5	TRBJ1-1	ASRYLVMNTEAF
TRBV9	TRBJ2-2	ASSVAVNTGELF
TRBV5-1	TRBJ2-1	ASNLATDNEQF
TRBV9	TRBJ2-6	ASSVNSLPANVLT
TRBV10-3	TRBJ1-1	AISESSDGNMNTEAF
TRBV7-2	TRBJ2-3	ASSKGLAGGADTQY
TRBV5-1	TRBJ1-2	ASSPGNFQGYGYT
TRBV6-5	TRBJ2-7	ASSYSKAGGYEQY
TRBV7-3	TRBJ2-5	ASRLHWETSGDETQY
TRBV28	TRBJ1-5	ASSFAGTPERGNQPQH
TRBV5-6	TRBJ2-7	ASSADRQGSYEQY
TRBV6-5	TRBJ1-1	ASRETVNTEAF
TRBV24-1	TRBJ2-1	ATSDFGQGGMNEQF
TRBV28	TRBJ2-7	ASSTSTSGEQY
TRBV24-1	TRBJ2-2	ATSPANTGELF
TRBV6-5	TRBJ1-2	ASSSPAQASRGYT
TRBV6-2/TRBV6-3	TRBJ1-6	ASSPTGQNSPLH
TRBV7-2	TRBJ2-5	ASSRNLGGETQY
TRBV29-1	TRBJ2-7	SVEESSYEQY
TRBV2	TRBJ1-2	ASSASEDRIGYT
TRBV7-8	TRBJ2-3	ASSLAPARQGWGDTQY
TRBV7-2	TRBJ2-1	ASSPGGTTDYNEQF
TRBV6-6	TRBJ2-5	ASRRAGETQY
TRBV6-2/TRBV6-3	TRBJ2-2	ASSYDILGDRGPGELF